This T cell receptor beta chain was identified in a study of T cell changes during pregnancy in multiple sclerosis. As regards this clone: Germline and junction disagree at one end, which may indicate a read error.

The assay was immunoSEQ multiplex PCR, and TCRdb's table has in-frame clones only and misses some. The sample includes about 46,000 clones, approximately 90% of them seen just once. The CDR3 consists of 14 residues. Germline V lookup: CDR1 SSHAT, CDR2 FNYEAQ (reference sequence). Sample: CD8+ T cells from peripheral blood mononuclear cells, taken in the second trimester of pregnancy. This chain links TRBV7-7 with TRBJ2-5, with TRBD2 matching 11 bases. The clonotype was recovered from a female donor with multiple sclerosis, enrolled in a pregnancy study. The CDR3 DNA reads TGTGCTAGCAGAATTAGCGGGGGGGAAGAGACCCAGTACTTC. Translated, it gives CASRISGGEETQYF.